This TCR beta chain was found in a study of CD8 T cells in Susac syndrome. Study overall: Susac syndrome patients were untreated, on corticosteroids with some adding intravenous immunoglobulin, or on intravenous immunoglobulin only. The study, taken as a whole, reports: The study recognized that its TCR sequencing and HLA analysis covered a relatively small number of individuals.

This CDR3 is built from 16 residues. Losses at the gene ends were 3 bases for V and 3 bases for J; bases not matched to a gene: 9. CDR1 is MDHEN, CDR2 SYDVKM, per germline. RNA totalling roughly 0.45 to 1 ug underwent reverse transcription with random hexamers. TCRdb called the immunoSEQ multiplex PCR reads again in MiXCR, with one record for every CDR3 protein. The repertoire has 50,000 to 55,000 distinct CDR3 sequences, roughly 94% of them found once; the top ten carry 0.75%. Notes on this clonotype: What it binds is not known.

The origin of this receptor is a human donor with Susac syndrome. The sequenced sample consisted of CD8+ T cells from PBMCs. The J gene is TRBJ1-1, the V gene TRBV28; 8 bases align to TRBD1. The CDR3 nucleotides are TGTGCCAGCAGTTTTAGACAGGGGCCCCGGTACACTGAAGCTTTCTTT. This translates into CASSFRQGPRYTEAFF.